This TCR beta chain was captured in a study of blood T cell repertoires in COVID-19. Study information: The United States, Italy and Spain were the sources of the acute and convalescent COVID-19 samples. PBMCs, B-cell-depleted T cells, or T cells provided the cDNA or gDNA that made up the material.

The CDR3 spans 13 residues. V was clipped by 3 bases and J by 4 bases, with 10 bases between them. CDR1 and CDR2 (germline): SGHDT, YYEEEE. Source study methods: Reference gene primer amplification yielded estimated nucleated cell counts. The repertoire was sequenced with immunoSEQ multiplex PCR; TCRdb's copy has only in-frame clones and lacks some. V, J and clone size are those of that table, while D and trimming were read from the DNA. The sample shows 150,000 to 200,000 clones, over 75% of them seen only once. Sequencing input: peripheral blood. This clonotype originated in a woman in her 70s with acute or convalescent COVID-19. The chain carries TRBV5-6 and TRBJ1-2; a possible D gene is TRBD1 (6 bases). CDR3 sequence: CASSSGVGYGYTF. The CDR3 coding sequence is TGTGCCAGCAGCTCAGGGGTCGGCTATGGCTACACCTTC.